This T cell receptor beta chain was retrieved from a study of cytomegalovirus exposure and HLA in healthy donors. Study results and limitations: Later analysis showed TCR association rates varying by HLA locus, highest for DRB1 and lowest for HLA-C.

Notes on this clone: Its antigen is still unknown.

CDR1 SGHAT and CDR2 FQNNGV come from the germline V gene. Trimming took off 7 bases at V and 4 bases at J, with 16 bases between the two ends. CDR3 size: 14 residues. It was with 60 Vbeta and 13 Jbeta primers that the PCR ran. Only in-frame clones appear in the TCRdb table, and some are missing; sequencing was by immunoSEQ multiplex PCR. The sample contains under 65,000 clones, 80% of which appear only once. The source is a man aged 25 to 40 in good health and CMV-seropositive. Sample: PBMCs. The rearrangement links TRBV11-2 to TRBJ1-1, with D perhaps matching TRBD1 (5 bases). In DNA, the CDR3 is TGTGCCAGCACCTTGCAGGGTAGTGGCACTGAAGCTTTCTTT. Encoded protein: CASTLQGSGTEAFF.